These T cell receptor beta chains were read from a single sample in a study of cytomegalovirus exposure and HLA in healthy donors. Generated by immunoSEQ multiplex PCR, the TCRdb table keeps only in-frame clones and is missing some. This table lists 150,000 to 200,000 clones. What was sequenced was PBMCs. Receptor source: a man in his thirties or forties in good health and CMV-seronegative. Both conserved end residues are part of each CDR3. A D gene is named only where the DNA matches it firmly.

TRBJ2-5 TRBV7-2 TRBD1 TGTGCCAGCAGCTTACAGGGGGCGGAGGAGACCCAGTACTTC CASSLQGAEETQYF
TRBJ1-6 TRBV7-2 - TGTGCCAGCAGCTTAGCCGGAGGGGAGTTCGGACCCCTCCACTTT CASSLAGGEFGPLHF
TRBJ2-7 TRBV7-9 - TGTGCCAGCAGCAACCGGATGGGGGGTATGACGATCTCCTACGAGCAGTACTTC CASSNRMGGMTISYEQYF
TRBJ1-2 TRBV4-2 - TGTGCCAGCAGCCAAGCTGTTGGGGCAGGGGAAAACTATGGCTACACCTTC CASSQAVGAGENYGYTF
TRBJ1-1 TRBV2 TRBD1 TGTGCCAGCACCAGGGACAGGGGAACTGAAGCTTTCTTT CASTRDRGTEAFF
TRBJ1-2 TRBV2 TRBD1 TGTGCCAGCACCCATGGAAGAAAATTGGGACAGGGACTTTCTAACTATGGCTACACCTTC CASTHGRKLGQGLSNYGYTF
TRBJ1-3 TRBV5-5 - TGTGCCAGCAGCTTGGGACAATCTGGAAACACCATATATTTT CASSLGQSGNTIYF
TRBJ1-1 TRBV9 - TGTGCCAGCAGCGTTGGGGGGGGTAGCTCTGAAGCTTTCTTT CASSVGGGSSEAFF
TRBJ1-1 TRBV9 TRBD1 TGTGCCAGCAGCGTAGATTTGGGGGACAGGGGAGAAGCTTTCTTT CASSVDLGDRGEAFF
TRBJ1-5 TRBV4-1 - TGCGCCAGCAGCCAAGAAGGATCGCAGGGTAGAGTGCCCCAGCATTTT CASSQEGSQGRVPQHF
TRBJ2-7 TRBV14 TRBD1 TGTGCCAGCAACCAAGGACAGGGCCCTCAGTACTTC CASNQGQGPQYF
TRBJ1-4 TRBV5-8 TRBD1 TGTGCCAGCAGCTTTTACAGGGGCTCTAATGAAAAACTGTTTTTT CASSFYRGSNEKLFF
TRBJ2-1 TRBV4-1 TRBD2 TGCGCCAGCAGCCAAGAGGGACTAGTGTTCAATGAGCAGTTCTTC CASSQEGLVFNEQFF
TRBJ1-1 TRBV5-1 TRBD1 TGCGCCAGCAGCCCAAGTCCCGGGACAGGGTTCGGAGGGACTGAAGCTTTCTTT CASSPSPGTGFGGTEAFF
TRBJ2-7 TRBV7-2 TRBD2 TGTGCCAGCAGCTTAGCCCCGCACACATCGGGGGGTTTAGGGTCTGACGAGCAGTACTTC CASSLAPHTSGGLGSDEQYF
TRBJ2-5 TRBV28 TRBD2 TGTGCCAGTGTCGGACTAGCGGGAAGAGAGACCCAGTACTTC CASVGLAGRETQYF
TRBJ1-2 TRBV7-9 TRBD1 TGTGCCAGCAGCACATCCGACAGGGCTGCCCATGGCTACACCTTC CASSTSDRAAHGYTF
TRBJ2-5 TRBV14 - TGTGCCAGCAGCCAAGACCGTCCGAGGGTCGGCGTAAGGCAGTACTTC CASSQDRPRVGVRQYF
TRBJ1-2 TRBV5-6 - TGTGCCAGCAGCTTGGGTGCCAGCTATGGCTACACCTTC CASSLGASYGYTF
TRBJ1-5 TRBV19 - TGTGCCAGTAGTATAGTAGGGGCAGGAGGGCATCAGCCCCAGCATTTT CASSIVGAGGHQPQHF
TRBJ2-3 TRBV5-1 TRBD2 TGCGCCAGCAGCTTAGGACTAGCGGGACCGAGCACAGATACGCAGTATTTT CASSLGLAGPSTDTQYF
TRBJ1-1 TRBV29-1 - TGCAGCGTTGTCAGGATCACTGAAGCTTTCTTT CSVVRITEAFF
TRBJ2-5 TRBV9 TRBD2 TGTGCCAGCAGCGTAGGTGTCGGGACTAGTGATCAAGAGACCCAGTACTTC CASSVGVGTSDQETQYF
TRBJ2-1 TRBV6-5 TRBD1 TGTGCCAGCAGTTACCGGACAGGGGACAATGAGCAGTTCTTC CASSYRTGDNEQFF
TRBJ2-7 TRBV27 TRBD1 TGTGCCAGCAGTTATGGGGACAGGGACCCCTACGAGCAGTACTTC CASSYGDRDPYEQYF
TRBJ1-1 TRBV6-1 - TGTGCCAGCAGGGGCAGGGCGAACACTGAAGCTTTCTTT CASRGRANTEAFF
TRBJ1-1 TRBV10-3 TRBD1 TGTGCCATCAGCCCCTTCCCAACAGGGGAAAACACTGAAGCTTTCTTT CAISPFPTGENTEAFF
TRBJ2-3 TRBV28 TRBD2 TGTGCCAGCAGTCTAGCGGTCACAGATACGCAGTATTTT CASSLAVTDTQYF
TRBJ2-7 TRBV5-4 TRBD1 TGTGCCAGCAGCTTGGGGTTAGGGACAGGGACTTACGAGCAGTACTTC CASSLGLGTGTYEQYF
TRBJ2-7 TRBV5-1 TRBD1 TGCGCCAGCAGCACCGGACAGGGGAGCGTCCCCCACTACGAGCAGTACTTC CASSTGQGSVPHYEQYF
TRBJ2-2 TRBV4-2 TRBD2 TGTGCCAGCAGCCAAGATAGCGGGGGATTAAACACCGGGGAGCTGTTTTTT CASSQDSGGLNTGELFF
TRBJ1-1 TRBV7-9 - TGTGCCAGCAGGCTAAACCCGGTGATGAACACTGAAGCTTTCTTT CASRLNPVMNTEAFF
TRBJ1-1 TRBV5-4 - TGTGCCAGCAGCTTGTACCAGGTGAACACTGAAGCTTTCTTT CASSLYQVNTEAFF
TRBJ2-7 TRBV28 TRBD1 TGTGCCAGCAGTTCTACAGGGGCCTCCTCCTACGAGCAGTACTTC CASSSTGASSYEQYF
TRBJ1-5 TRBV27 TRBD1 TGTGCCAGCAGTTTATACTGGGACAGTAGCAATCAGCCCCAGCATTTT CASSLYWDSSNQPQHF
TRBJ2-1 TRBV5-6 - TGTGCCAGCAGCTTGAGGCACAGACGAACCTCCTACAATGAGCAGTTCTTC CASSLRHRRTSYNEQFF
TRBJ2-7 TRBV19 TRBD2 TGTGCCAGTAGTATAGCTAGCGGGAGCTACGAGCAGTACTTC CASSIASGSYEQYF